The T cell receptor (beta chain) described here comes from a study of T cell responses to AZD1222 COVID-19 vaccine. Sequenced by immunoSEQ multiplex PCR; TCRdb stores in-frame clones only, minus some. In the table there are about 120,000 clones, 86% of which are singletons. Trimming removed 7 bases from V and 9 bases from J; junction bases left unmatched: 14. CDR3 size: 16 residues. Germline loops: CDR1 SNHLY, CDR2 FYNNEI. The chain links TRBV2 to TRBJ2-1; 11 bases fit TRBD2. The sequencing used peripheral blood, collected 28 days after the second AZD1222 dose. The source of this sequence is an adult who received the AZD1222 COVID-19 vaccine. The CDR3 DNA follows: TGTGCCAGCACTCCGACTTCGGTAGCGGGGGGGCCTGAGCAGTTCTTC. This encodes CASTPTSVAGGPEQFF.